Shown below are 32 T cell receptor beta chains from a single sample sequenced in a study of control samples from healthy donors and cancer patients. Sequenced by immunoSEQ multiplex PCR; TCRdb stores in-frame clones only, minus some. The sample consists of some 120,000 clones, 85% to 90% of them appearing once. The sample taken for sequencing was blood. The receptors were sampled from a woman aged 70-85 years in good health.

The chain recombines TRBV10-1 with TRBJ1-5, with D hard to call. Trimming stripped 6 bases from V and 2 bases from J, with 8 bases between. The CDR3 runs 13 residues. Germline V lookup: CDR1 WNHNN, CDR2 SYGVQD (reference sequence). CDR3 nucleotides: TGCGCCAGCAGCGCGGCGGGCAATCAGCCCCAGCATTTT. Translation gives CASSAAGNQPQHF.

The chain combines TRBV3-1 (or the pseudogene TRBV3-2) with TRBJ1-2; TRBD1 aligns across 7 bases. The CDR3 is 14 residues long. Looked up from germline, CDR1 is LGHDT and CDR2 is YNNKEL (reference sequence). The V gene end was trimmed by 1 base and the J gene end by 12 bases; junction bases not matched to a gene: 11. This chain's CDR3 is CASSQGGGQTYNTF. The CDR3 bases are TGTGCCAGCAGCCAAGGTGGGGGACAGACATATAACACCTTC.

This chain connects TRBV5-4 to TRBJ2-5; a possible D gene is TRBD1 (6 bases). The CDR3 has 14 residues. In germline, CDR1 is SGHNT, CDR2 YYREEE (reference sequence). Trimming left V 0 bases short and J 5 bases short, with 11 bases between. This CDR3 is CASSLEGEWETQYF. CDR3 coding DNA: TGTGCCAGCAGCTTGGAGGGGGAGTGGGAGACCCAGTACTTC.

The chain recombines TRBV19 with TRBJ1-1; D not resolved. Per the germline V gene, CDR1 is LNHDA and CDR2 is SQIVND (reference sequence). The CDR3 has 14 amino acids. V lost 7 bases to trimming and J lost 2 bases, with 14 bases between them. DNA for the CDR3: TGTGCCAGTAAAGGTCGCCAGATTAACACTGAAGCTTTCTTT. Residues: CASKGRQINTEAFF.

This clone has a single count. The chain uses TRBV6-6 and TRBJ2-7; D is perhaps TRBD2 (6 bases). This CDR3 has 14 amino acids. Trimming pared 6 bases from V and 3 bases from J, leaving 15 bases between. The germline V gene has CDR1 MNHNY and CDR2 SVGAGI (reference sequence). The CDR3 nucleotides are TGTGCCAGCAGCCTCGGAGGGACTCACTACGAGCAGTACTTC. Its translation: CASSLGGTHYEQYF.

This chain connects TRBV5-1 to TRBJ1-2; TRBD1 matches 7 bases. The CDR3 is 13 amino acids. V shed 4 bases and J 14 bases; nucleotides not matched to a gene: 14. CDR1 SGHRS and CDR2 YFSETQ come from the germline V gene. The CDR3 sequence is CASSAETGNLKTF. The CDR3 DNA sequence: TGCGCCAGCAGCGCAGAGACAGGGAATCTGAAAACCTTC.

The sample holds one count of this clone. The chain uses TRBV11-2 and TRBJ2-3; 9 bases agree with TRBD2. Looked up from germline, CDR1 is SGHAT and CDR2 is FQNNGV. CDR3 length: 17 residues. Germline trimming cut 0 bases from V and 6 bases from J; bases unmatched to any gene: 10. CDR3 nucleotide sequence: TGTGCCAGCAGCTTAGACCCACCGCGGGGGGGCCGGGATACGCAGTATTTT. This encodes CASSLDPPRGGRDTQYF.

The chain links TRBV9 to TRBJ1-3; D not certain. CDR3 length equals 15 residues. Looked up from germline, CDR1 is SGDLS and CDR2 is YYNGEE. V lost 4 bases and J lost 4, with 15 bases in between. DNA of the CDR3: TGTGCCAGCAGCTCCCAATTTGGATTCGGAAACACCATATATTTT. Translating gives CASSSQFGFGNTIYF.

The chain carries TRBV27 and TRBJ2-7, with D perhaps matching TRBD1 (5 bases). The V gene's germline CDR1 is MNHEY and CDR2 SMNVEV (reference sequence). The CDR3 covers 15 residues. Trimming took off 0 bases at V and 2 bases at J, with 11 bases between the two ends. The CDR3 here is CASSLSAQDTYEQYF. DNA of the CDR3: TGTGCCAGCAGTTTATCGGCCCAGGACACCTACGAGCAGTACTTC.

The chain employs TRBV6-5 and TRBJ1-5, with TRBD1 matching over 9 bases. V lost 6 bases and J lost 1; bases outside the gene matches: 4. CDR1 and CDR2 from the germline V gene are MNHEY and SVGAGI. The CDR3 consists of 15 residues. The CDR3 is CASRTDRGSNQPQHF. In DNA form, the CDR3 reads TGTGCCAGCAGAACCGACAGGGGGAGCAATCAGCCCCAGCATTTT.

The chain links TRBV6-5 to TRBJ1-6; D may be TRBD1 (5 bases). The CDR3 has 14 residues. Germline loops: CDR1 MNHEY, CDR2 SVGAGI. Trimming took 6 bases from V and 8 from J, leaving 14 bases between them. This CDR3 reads CASREGSLYSPLHF. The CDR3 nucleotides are TGTGCCAGCAGAGAGGGGAGTTTATATTCACCCCTCCACTTT.

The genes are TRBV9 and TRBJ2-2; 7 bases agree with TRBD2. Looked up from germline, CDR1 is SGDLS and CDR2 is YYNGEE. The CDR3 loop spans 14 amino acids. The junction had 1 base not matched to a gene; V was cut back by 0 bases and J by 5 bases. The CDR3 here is CASSVVGRTGELFF. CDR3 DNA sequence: TGTGCCAGCAGCGTAGTCGGGAGGACCGGGGAGCTGTTTTTT.

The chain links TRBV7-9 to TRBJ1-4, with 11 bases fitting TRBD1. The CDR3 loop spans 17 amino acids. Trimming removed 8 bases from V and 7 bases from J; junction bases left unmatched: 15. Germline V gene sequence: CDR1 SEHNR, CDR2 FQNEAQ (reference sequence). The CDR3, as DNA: TGTGCCAGCGGCGATCCTCCGCTCGGGACAGGGGGTGAAAAACTGTTTTTT. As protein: CASGDPPLGTGGEKLFF.

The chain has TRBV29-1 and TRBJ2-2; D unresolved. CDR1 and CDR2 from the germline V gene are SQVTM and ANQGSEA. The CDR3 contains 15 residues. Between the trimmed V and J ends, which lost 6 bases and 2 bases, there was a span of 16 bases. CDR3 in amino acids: CSVTLYGPNTGELFF. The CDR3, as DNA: TGCAGCGTAACCCTCTACGGGCCCAACACCGGGGAGCTGTTTTTT.

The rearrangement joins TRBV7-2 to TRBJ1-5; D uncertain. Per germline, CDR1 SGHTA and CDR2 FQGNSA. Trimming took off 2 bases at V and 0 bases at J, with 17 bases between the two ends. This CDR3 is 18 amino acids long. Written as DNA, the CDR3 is TGTGCCAGCAGCTTAAGGCCAGCCGCCCTCTATAGCAATCAGCCCCAGCATTTT. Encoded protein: CASSLRPAALYSNQPQHF.

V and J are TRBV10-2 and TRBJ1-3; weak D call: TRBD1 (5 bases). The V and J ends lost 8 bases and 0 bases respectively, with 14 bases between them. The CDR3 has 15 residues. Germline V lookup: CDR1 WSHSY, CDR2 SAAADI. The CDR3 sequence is CASRYAGASGNTIYF. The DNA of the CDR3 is TGCGCCAGCCGATACGCCGGGGCCTCTGGAAACACCATATATTTT.

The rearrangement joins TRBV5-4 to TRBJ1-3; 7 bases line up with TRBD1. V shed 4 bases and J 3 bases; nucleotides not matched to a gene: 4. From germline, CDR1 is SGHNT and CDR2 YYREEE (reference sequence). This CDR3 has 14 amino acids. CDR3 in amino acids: CASSPDRVGNTIYF. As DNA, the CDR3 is TGTGCCAGCAGCCCAGACAGGGTTGGAAACACCATATATTTT.

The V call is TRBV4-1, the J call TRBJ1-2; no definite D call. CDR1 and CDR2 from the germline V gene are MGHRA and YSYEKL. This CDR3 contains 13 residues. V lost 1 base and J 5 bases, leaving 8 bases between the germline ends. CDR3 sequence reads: CASSQAPGYGYTF. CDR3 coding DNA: TGCGCCAGCAGCCAAGCTCCGGGGTATGGCTACACCTTC.

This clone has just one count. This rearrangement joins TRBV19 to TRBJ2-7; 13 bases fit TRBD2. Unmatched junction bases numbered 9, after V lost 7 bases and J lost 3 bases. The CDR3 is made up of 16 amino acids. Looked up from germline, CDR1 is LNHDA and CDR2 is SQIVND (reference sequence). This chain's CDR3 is CASIGARTSGGYEQYF. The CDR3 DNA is TGTGCCAGTATCGGGGCACGGACTAGCGGGGGCTACGAGCAGTACTTC.

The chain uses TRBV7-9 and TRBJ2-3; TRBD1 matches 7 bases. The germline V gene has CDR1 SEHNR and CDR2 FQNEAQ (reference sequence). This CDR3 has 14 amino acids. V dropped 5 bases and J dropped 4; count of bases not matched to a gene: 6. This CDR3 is CASSINQGADTQYF. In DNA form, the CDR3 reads TGTGCCAGCAGCATAAACCAGGGGGCAGATACGCAGTATTTT.

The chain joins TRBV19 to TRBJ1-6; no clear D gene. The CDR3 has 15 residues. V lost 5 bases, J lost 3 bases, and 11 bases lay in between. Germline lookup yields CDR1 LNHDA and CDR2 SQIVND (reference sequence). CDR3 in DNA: TGTGCCAGTAGTCCGGACCGTAACTATAATTCACCCCTCCACTTT. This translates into CASSPDRNYNSPLHF.

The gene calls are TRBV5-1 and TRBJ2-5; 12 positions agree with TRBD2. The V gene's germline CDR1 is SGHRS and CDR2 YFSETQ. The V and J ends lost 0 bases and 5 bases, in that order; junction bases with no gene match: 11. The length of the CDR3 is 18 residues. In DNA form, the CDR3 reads TGCGCCAGCAGCTTGGGGTTGCTAGCGGGGGGGTCGCAGGAGACCCAGTACTTC. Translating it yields CASSLGLLAGGSQETQYF.

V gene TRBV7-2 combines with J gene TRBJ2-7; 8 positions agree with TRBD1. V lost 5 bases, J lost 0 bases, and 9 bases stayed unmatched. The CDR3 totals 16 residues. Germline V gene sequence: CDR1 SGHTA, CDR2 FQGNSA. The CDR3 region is CASSRRPGQVSYEQYF. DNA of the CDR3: TGTGCCAGCAGCCGCCGCCCGGGACAGGTCTCCTACGAGCAGTACTTC.

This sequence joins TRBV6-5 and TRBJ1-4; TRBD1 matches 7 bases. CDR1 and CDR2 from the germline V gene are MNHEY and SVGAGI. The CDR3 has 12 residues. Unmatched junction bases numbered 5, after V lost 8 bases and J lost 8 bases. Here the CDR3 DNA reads TGTGCCAGCGGGACAGCGGGAGAAAAACTGTTTTTT. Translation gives CASGTAGEKLFF.

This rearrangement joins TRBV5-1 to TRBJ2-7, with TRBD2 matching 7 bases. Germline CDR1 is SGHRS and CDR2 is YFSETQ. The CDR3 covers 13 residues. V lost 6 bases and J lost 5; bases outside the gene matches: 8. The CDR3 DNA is TGCGCCAGCACTAAATGGGAGGGGAACGAGCAGTACTTC. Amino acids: CASTKWEGNEQYF.

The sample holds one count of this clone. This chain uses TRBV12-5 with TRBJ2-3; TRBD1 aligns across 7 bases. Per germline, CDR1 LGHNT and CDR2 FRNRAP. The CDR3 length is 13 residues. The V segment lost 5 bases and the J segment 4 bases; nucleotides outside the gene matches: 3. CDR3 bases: TGTGCTAGTGGTACAGGGGATGCAGATACGCAGTATTTT. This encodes CASGTGDADTQYF.

The DNA of the CDR3 is TGTGCCAGTAGTATCTTCGGGTTGGGGCAGTTCTTC. Translation gives CASSIFGLGQFF. The genes are TRBV19 and TRBJ2-1; D is unresolved. The CDR3 consists of 12 residues. With 3 bases removed from V and 12 bases from J, the gap between germline ends came to 12 bases. The germline CDR1 and CDR2 sequences are LNHDA and SQIVND (reference sequence).

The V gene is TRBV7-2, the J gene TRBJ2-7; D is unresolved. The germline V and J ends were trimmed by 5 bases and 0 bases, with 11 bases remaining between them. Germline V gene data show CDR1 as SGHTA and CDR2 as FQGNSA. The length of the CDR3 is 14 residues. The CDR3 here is CASSASRSSYEQYF. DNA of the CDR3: TGTGCCAGCAGCGCCAGCCGCAGCTCCTACGAGCAGTACTTC.

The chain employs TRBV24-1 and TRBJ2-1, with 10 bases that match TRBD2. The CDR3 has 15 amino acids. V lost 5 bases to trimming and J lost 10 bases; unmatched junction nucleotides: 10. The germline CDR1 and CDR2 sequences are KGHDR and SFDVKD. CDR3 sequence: CATSAAGGVHGEQFF. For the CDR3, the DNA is TGTGCCACCAGTGCAGCGGGGGGGGTCCATGGAGAGCAGTTCTTC.

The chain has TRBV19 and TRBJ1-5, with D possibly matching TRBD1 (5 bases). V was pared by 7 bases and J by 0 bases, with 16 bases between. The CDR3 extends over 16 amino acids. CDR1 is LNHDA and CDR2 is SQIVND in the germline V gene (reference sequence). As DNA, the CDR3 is TGTGCCAGTACCAAAGACAGAGCTTATAGCAATCAGCCCCAGCATTTT. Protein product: CASTKDRAYSNQPQHF.

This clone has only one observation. CDR3 loop: CASSSGDTGELFF. The CDR3 DNA sequence: TGTGCCAGCAGCTCAGGAGATACCGGGGAGCTGTTTTTT. The chain has TRBV11-2 and TRBJ2-2; unclear D gene. Germline CDR1 is SGHAT and CDR2 is FQNNGV. V lost 4 bases, J lost 5 bases, and 8 bases lay in between. This CDR3 is built from 13 residues.

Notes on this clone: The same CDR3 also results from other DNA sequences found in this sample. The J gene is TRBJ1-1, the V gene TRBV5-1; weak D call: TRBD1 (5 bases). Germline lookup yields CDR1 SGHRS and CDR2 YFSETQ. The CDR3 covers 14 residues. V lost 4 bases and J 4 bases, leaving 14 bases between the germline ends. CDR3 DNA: TGCGCCAGCAGCAATCTGGGGGAAGGCACTGAAGCTTTCTTT. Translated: CASSNLGEGTEAFF. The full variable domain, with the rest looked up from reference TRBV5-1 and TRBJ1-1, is KAGVTQTPRYLIKTRGQQVTLSCSPISGHRSVSWYQQTPGQGLQFLFEYFSETQRNKGNFPGRFSGRQFSNSRSEMNVSTLELGDSALYLCASSNLGEGTEAFFGQGTRLTVV.